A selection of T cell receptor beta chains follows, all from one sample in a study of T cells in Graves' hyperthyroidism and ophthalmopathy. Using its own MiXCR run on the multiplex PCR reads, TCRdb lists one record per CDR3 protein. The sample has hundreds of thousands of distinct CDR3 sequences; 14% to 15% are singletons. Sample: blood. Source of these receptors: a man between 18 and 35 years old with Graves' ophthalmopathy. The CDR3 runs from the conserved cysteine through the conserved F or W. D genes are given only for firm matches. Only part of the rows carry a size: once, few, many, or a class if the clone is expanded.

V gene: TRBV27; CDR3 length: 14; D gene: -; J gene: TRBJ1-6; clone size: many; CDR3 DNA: TGTGCCAGCAGTTTAGCAGGGGTCAGTTCACCCCTCCACTTT; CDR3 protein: CASSLAGVSSPLHF
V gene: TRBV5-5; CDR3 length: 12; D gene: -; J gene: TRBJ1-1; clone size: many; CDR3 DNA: TGTGCCAGCAGCCACGGACAGCCTGAAGCTTTCTTT; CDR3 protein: CASSHGQPEAFF
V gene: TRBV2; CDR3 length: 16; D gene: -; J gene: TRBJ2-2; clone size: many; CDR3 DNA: TGTGCCAGCAGTGAAAGCTGGGGTGGTGGCACCGGGGAGCTGTTTTTT; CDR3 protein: CASSESWGGGTGELFF
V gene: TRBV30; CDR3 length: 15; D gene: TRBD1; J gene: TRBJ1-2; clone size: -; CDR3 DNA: TGTGCCTGGAGTCCCTCATGGGACAGGGCGGGAGGCTACACCTTC; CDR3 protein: CAWSPSWDRAGGYTF
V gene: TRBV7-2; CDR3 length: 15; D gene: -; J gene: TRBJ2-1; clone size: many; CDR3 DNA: TGTGCCAGCAGCTTAGCGCGCTCTCCCGCCAATGAGCAGTTCTTC; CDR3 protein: CASSLARSPANEQFF
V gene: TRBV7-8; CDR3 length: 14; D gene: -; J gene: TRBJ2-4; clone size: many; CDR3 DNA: TGTGCCAGCAGCCCCGGGGGACGCAAAAACATTCAGTACTTC; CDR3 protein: CASSPGGRKNIQYF
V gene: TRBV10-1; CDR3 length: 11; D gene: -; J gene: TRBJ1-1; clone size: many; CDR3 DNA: TGCGCCTCGGGGAGCACCACTGAAGCTTTCTTT; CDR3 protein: CASGSTTEAFF
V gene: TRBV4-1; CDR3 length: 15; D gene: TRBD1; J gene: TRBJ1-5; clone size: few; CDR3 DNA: TGCGCCAGCCGTAGGACAGGGGAACGCAATCAGCCCCAGCATTTT; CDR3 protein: CASRRTGERNQPQHF
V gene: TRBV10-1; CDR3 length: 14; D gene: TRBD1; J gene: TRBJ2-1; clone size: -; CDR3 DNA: TGCGCCAGCAGTGAGGGACAGACAGGGGATGAGCAGTTCTTC; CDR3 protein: CASSEGQTGDEQFF
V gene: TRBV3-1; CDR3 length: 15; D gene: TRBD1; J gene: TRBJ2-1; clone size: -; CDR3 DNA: TGTGCCAGCAGCCAAGGTCAGGGGGAACTCGGTGAGCAGTTCTTC; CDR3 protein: CASSQGQGELGEQFF
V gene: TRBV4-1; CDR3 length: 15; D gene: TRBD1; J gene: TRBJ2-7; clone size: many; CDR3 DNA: TGCGCCAGCAGCCAACGGACAGGGGGTAACTACGAGCAGTACTTC; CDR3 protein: CASSQRTGGNYEQYF
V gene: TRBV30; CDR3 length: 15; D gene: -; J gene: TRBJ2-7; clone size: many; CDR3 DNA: TGTGCCTGGGGGAAAACCGCGGACAGCTCCTACGAGCAGTACTTC; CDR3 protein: CAWGKTADSSYEQYF
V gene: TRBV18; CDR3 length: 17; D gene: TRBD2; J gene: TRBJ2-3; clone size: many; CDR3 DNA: TGTGCCAGCTCATCAAGACTAGCGCGAGCTAGCACAGATACGCAGTATTTT; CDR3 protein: CASSSRLARASTDTQYF
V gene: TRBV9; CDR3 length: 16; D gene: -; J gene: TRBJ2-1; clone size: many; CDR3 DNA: TGTGCCAGCAGCGTAACAAGCGAGAGCTCCTACAATGAGCAGTTCTTC; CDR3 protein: CASSVTSESSYNEQFF
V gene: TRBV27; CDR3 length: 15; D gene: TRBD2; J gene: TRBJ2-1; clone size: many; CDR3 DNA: TGTGCCAGCAGAGGGGGGGCGGGAGGTTTTAATGAGCAGTTCTTC; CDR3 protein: CASRGGAGGFNEQFF